Each of the 2 T cell receptor beta chains below was sequenced from the same sample in a study of blood T cell repertoires in COVID-19 (dated by TCRdb to 2020 to 2021). The library was produced with the immunoSEQ multiplex PCR assay. Imported from immuneACCESS, the table was reduced by TCRdb to in-frame sequences with V and J called. These copies leave out some clones; in studies compared against another copy, an unresolved V gene accounts for under half, and the cause of the remainder is not known. The sample table shows over 250,000 clones, and 65% to 90% are seen once. The top ten clones comprise around 13% of the sample. Specimen: peripheral blood. These receptors came from a woman in her 70s with COVID-19, enrolled during active disease.

In its sample, this clone was seen a few times. V gene TRBV3-1 (or the pseudogene TRBV3-2) combines with J gene TRBJ2-2; the match to TRBD2 covers 13 bases. In germline, CDR1 is LGHDT, CDR2 YNNKEL (reference sequence). The CDR3 spans 17 residues. J lost 7 bases, V lost 0 bases, and 5 bases had no gene match. The CDR3: CASSQDYGLAGVGELFF. The CDR3 region has the DNA TGTGCCAGCAGCCAAGATTATGGACTAGCGGGGGTCGGGGAGCTGTTTTTT.

The chain links TRBV24-1 to TRBJ2-2; D might be TRBD1 (6 bases). Germline V CDR1 and CDR2: KGHDR, SFDVKD. Trimming left V 2 bases short and J 6 bases short, with 15 bases between. This CDR3 is built from 16 residues. The CDR3 DNA follows: TGTGCCACCAGTGATTGGGGCAGGGGTACCCCCGGGGAGCTGTTTTTT. Its protein product is CATSDWGRGTPGELFF.